A selection of T cell receptor beta chains follows, all from one sample in a study of OX40 agonist ivuxolimab in advanced cancers. Assay: immunoSEQ multiplex PCR; the TCRdb copy retains only in-frame clones and omits some. Altogether roughly 56,000 clones are present, approximately 85% being singletons, with the ten largest covering approximately 5%. The specimen comprised CD4+ or CD8+ T cells sorted from blood, sampled in a trial of the OX40 agonist ivuxolimab. The receptors derive from an adult with an advanced solid tumor such as melanoma, head and neck, liver or kidney cancer. Each CDR3 is given with its conserved first and last residue. D genes are given only for firm matches. Size is stated for part of the rows, as once, few or many counts, or as a class when the clone is expanded.

. | TRBJ2-7 | few | TRBV6-4 | TGTGCCAGCAGGTCCTTGGGCAAATTTTACGAGCAGTACTTC | CASRSLGKFYEQYF
TRBD1 | TRBJ1-5 | . | TRBV27 | TGTGCCAGCAGGAGGGAGGACAGGGGATATAGCAATCAGCCCCAGCATTTT | CASRREDRGYSNQPQHF
. | TRBJ2-1 | . | TRBV29-1 | TGCAGCGTTGAATCACTAGCCGTGGATGAGCAGTTCTTC | CSVESLAVDEQFF
TRBD2 | TRBJ2-5 | . | TRBV9 | TGTGCCAGCAGCGACCCAGCGGGAGGGATGGAGACCCAGTACTTC | CASSDPAGGMETQYF
. | TRBJ2-7 | . | TRBV28 | TGTGCCAGCACCGCCAGGGCAGAAAACTCCTACGAGCAGTACTTC | CASTARAENSYEQYF
. | TRBJ2-5 | once | TRBV16 | TGTGCCAGCAGCCAGAAAAGGGAGACCCAGTACTTC | CASSQKRETQYF
. | TRBJ2-5 | . | TRBV7-2 | TGTGCCAGCAGCGTGGGGGTGTGGGAGACCCAGTACTTC | CASSVGVWETQYF
TRBD1 | TRBJ2-7 | . | TRBV6-1 | TGTGCCAGCAGCTTGGACAGGGGCTACGAGCAGTACTTC | CASSLDRGYEQYF
. | TRBJ1-1 | . | TRBV2 | TGTGCCAGCAGTGGTTTTCGGGATGAAGCTTTCTTT | CASSGFRDEAFF
. | TRBJ2-3 | . | TRBV4-2 | TGTGCCAGCAGCCAAGGAGGGACATCGGCGCAGTATTTT | CASSQGGTSAQYF
. | TRBJ2-3 | . | TRBV5-4 | TGTGCCAGCAGCGAAGGGGGGGAGAGTAGGACAGATACGCAGTATTTT | CASSEGGESRTDTQYF
. | TRBJ2-1 | . | TRBV9 | TGTGCCAGCAGCGTAGATCCCCTCGTCGCCGCCAATACTGTCAATGAGCAGTTCTTC | CASSVDPLVAANTVNEQFF
TRBD1 | TRBJ2-1 | . | TRBV4-1 | TGCGCCAGCAGCCACCGGACAGGGGGCTGGGATGAGCAGTTCTTC | CASSHRTGGWDEQFF
TRBD1 | TRBJ1-1 | . | TRBV12-5 | TGTGCTAGTGGTTTGGCCGTTACCCTCTCGACAGGGGGGCTCGGCGGTGCTTTCTTT | CASGLAVTLSTGGLGGAFF
TRBD2 | TRBJ2-1 | . | TRBV12-5 | TGTGCTAGTGGTTTCAGCGGGACTTCCTACAATGAGCAGTTCTTC | CASGFSGTSYNEQFF
TRBD1 | TRBJ2-2 | . | TRBV7-9 | TGTGCCAGCAGCCCCGGGACAGGGAACACCGGGGAGCTGTTTTTT | CASSPGTGNTGELFF
TRBD2 | TRBJ2-1 | once | TRBV19 | TGTGCCAGTGGGGGACTAGCGGGAAGTGAGCAGTTCTTC | CASGGLAGSEQFF
TRBD2 | TRBJ2-5 | . | TRBV30 | TGTGCCTGGAGTCCCCTAACTAGCGGGGGGGAGACCCAGTACTTC | CAWSPLTSGGETQYF
. | TRBJ2-3 | . | TRBV28 | TGTGCCAGCACAAGTCTAGCGCCCACAGATACGCAGTATTTT | CASTSLAPTDTQYF
. | TRBJ2-7 | . | TRBV9 | TGTGCCAGCAGCGTAAGTCTGCTAAAAACGGGGGACGAGCAGTACTTC | CASSVSLLKTGDEQYF
. | TRBJ1-2 | . | TRBV6-6 | TGTGCCAGCAGTCCCGGGACGAGGGGGATCTATGGCTACACCTTC | CASSPGTRGIYGYTF
TRBD2 | TRBJ2-7 | . | TRBV9 | TGTGCCAGCAGCCAGACTAGCGGAGGAGACTACGAGCAGTACTTC | CASSQTSGGDYEQYF
TRBD2 | TRBJ2-7 | . | TRBV13 | TGTGCCAGCACCTCAACGGGAGGGCCCGAGCAGTACTTC | CASTSTGGPEQYF
. | TRBJ2-2 | . | TRBV7-2 | TGTGCCAGCAGCTTAGTGGGGCGGGGCGGCGGGGAGCTGTTTTTT | CASSLVGRGGGELFF
TRBD1 | TRBJ2-2 | . | TRBV5-6 | TGTGCCAGCAGCCCCAGGGGGACCACCGGGGAGCTGTTTTTT | CASSPRGTTGELFF
TRBD1 | TRBJ2-1 | . | TRBV5-4 | TGTGCCAGCAGCTTGGCAGGACAGGGTGGCGATGAGCAGTTCTTC | CASSLAGQGGDEQFF
TRBD1 | TRBJ2-4 | . | TRBV6-6 | TGTGCCAGCAGTTACTCCGACAGGGAATGGGACTTC | CASSYSDREWDF
. | TRBJ2-1 | . | TRBV11-2 | TGTGCCAGCAGCCAGTACAATGAGCAGTTCTTC | CASSQYNEQFF
TRBD2 | TRBJ2-1 | . | TRBV10-3 | TGTGCCATCAGTGACGGTAGGAGCGGGGTCGTCAATGAGCAGTTCTTC | CAISDGRSGVVNEQFF
TRBD1 | TRBJ2-7 | . | TRBV28 | TGTGCCAGCTCTGAGGGACAGGGCCAATACGAGCAGTACTTC | CASSEGQGQYEQYF
TRBD1 | TRBJ1-4 | . | TRBV28 | TGTGCCAGCAGACCCAGGGGGCTGTCTAATGAAAAACTGTTTTTT | CASRPRGLSNEKLFF
. | TRBJ2-5 | . | TRBV11-3 | TGTGCCAGCAGCTTAGTGTCAGGCCGGCAAGAGACCCAGTACTTC | CASSLVSGRQETQYF
. | TRBJ2-7 | . | TRBV6-6 | TGTGCCAGCAGTCCGACCGGGACCGCTACGGGGGAGCAGTACTTC | CASSPTGTATGEQYF
. | TRBJ2-5 | once | TRBV11-2 | TGTGCCAGCAGCTTAGAATCGGGGACGCACGCGACCCAGTACTTC | CASSLESGTHATQYF
TRBD2 | TRBJ2-2 | . | TRBV2 | TGTGCCAGCAGTGATTTAGCGGGAGACACCGGGGAGCTGTTTTTT | CASSDLAGDTGELFF
. | TRBJ1-1 | . | TRBV5-5 | TGTGCCAGCAGGTTGATAGCGAACACTGAAGCTTTCTTT | CASRLIANTEAFF
. | TRBJ2-5 | . | TRBV7-2 | TGTGCCAGCAGCGATTCGGTAGAGACCCAGTACTTC | CASSDSVETQYF
TRBD1 | TRBJ2-6 | . | TRBV19 | TGTGCCAGTAGTATGTATAGGACAGGGGGCCGTGGGGCCAACGTCCTGACTTTC | CASSMYRTGGRGANVLTF
TRBD2 | TRBJ2-1 | once | TRBV9 | TGTGCCAGCAGCGTACGGGGGGAGGCCTACAATGAGCAGTTCTTC | CASSVRGEAYNEQFF
TRBD2 | TRBJ2-5 | . | TRBV2 | TGTGCCAGCAGAGCCGGGCGGGAGGGGGGGACCCAGTACTTC | CASRAGREGGTQYF
. | TRBJ1-1 | once | TRBV7-8 | TGTGCCAGCAGCTTAGAACGGTGGAACACTGAAGCTCTCTTT | CASSLERWNTEALF
TRBD2 | TRBJ2-7 | . | TRBV5-4 | TGTGCCAGCAGCTTGGTAAGCGGGACCCACGAGCAGTACTTC | CASSLVSGTHEQYF
. | TRBJ2-7 | . | TRBV4-3 | TGCGCCAGCAGCCAACGTAAGATAGGAAACAAAACCTACGAGCAGTACTTC | CASSQRKIGNKTYEQYF
TRBD1 | TRBJ2-7 | . | TRBV2 | TGTGCCAGCAGAGTTGACAGGGCCTACGAGCAGTACTTC | CASRVDRAYEQYF
. | TRBJ1-1 | . | TRBV27 | TGTGCCAGCAGTGGGTGGGACACTGAAGCTTTCTTT | CASSGWDTEAFF
TRBD1 | TRBJ2-5 | . | TRBV5-6 | TGTGCCAGCAGCCAAGTTGGGGGACAGGGGGAAGAGACCCAGTACTTC | CASSQVGGQGEETQYF
. | TRBJ2-2 | . | TRBV7-2 | TGTGCCAGCAGCTTAAAACCCGGGACAAATTTGAACACCGGGGAGCTGTTTTTT | CASSLKPGTNLNTGELFF
. | TRBJ1-1 | . | TRBV10-3 | TGTGCCACGCGGACAGACACTGAAGCTTTCTTT | CATRTDTEAFF
. | TRBJ2-1 | . | TRBV2 | TGTGCCAGCAGTGTCGACGACAATGAGCAGTTCTTC | CASSVDDNEQFF